A selection of T cell receptor beta chains follows, all from one sample in a study of cytomegalovirus exposure and HLA in healthy donors. TCRdb's copy holds only in-frame clones and misses some; the assay was immunoSEQ multiplex PCR. The sample yields 130,000 to 150,000 clones, approximately 80% seen once. Sequencing was carried out using PBMCs. Receptor source: a female donor in good health and CMV-seronegative. CDR3s include the opening cysteine and the closing phenylalanine or tryptophan. A D gene is named only where the DNA matches it firmly. Where a row states a size, it is once, few, many or the class of an expanded clone; other rows omit it.

>few|TRBV30|TRBJ2-3|-
CAWSVSLREADTQYF
TGTGCCTGGAGTGTTTCTTTAAGGGAGGCAGATACGCAGTATTTT
>-|TRBV19|TRBJ1-6|TRBD1
CASSRGGTGVSPLHF
TGTGCCAGTAGTCGAGGGGGGACAGGGGTTTCACCCCTCCACTTT
>-|TRBV29-1|TRBJ2-1|-
CSGGGGPSFF
TGCAGCGGAGGGGGAGGGCCTTCGTTCTTC
>few|TRBV6-5|TRBJ1-5|TRBD1
CASSSGTGRVGQPQHF
TGTGCCAGCAGTTCCGGGACAGGGAGGGTAGGTCAGCCCCAGCATTTT
>-|TRBV19|TRBJ2-1|TRBD2
CASSTTTGLAGGNEQFF
TGTGCCAGTAGTACCACTACGGGACTAGCGGGCGGGAATGAGCAGTTCTTC
>few|TRBV6-5|TRBJ1-1|-
CASGRGHTEAFF
TGTGCCAGCGGGCGTGGGCACACTGAAGCTTTCTTT
>-|TRBV7-9|TRBJ2-7|TRBD1
CSSSSPRLLTPGQGREQYF
TGTTCCAGCAGCTCCCCCAGACTACTTACACCTGGACAGGGGAGGGAGCAGTACTTC
>-|TRBV7-2|TRBJ2-7|-
CASSPRQDYEQYF
TGTGCCAGCAGCCCCCGACAGGACTACGAGCAGTACTTC
>-|TRBV19|TRBJ1-4|-
CASIGGQAGEKLFF
TGTGCCAGTATCGGAGGGCAGGCTGGCGAAAAACTGTTTTTT
>few|TRBV13|TRBJ1-4|-
CASSLSQAGEKLFF
TGTGCCAGCAGCTTAAGCCAGGCGGGTGAAAAACTGTTTTTT
>few|TRBV7-2|TRBJ2-1|TRBD1
CASSLEGRGRDNEQFF
TGTGCCAGCAGCTTAGAGGGCAGGGGGCGAGACAATGAGCAGTTCTTC
>-|TRBV2|TRBJ1-2|TRBD1
CASRRTGVFGGYPF
TGTGCCAGCAGGAGGACAGGGGTATTCGGGGGCTACCCCTTC
>-|TRBV28|TRBJ2-1|TRBD2
CASSLGLAGSRGRGSYNGQFF
TGTGCCAGCAGTCTGGGACTAGCGGGATCACGGGGGCGGGGCTCCTACAATGGGCAGTTCTTC
>-|TRBV7-3|TRBJ2-3|-
CASSLGATDTQYF
TGTGCCAGCAGCTTAGGGGCCACAGATACGCAGTATTTT